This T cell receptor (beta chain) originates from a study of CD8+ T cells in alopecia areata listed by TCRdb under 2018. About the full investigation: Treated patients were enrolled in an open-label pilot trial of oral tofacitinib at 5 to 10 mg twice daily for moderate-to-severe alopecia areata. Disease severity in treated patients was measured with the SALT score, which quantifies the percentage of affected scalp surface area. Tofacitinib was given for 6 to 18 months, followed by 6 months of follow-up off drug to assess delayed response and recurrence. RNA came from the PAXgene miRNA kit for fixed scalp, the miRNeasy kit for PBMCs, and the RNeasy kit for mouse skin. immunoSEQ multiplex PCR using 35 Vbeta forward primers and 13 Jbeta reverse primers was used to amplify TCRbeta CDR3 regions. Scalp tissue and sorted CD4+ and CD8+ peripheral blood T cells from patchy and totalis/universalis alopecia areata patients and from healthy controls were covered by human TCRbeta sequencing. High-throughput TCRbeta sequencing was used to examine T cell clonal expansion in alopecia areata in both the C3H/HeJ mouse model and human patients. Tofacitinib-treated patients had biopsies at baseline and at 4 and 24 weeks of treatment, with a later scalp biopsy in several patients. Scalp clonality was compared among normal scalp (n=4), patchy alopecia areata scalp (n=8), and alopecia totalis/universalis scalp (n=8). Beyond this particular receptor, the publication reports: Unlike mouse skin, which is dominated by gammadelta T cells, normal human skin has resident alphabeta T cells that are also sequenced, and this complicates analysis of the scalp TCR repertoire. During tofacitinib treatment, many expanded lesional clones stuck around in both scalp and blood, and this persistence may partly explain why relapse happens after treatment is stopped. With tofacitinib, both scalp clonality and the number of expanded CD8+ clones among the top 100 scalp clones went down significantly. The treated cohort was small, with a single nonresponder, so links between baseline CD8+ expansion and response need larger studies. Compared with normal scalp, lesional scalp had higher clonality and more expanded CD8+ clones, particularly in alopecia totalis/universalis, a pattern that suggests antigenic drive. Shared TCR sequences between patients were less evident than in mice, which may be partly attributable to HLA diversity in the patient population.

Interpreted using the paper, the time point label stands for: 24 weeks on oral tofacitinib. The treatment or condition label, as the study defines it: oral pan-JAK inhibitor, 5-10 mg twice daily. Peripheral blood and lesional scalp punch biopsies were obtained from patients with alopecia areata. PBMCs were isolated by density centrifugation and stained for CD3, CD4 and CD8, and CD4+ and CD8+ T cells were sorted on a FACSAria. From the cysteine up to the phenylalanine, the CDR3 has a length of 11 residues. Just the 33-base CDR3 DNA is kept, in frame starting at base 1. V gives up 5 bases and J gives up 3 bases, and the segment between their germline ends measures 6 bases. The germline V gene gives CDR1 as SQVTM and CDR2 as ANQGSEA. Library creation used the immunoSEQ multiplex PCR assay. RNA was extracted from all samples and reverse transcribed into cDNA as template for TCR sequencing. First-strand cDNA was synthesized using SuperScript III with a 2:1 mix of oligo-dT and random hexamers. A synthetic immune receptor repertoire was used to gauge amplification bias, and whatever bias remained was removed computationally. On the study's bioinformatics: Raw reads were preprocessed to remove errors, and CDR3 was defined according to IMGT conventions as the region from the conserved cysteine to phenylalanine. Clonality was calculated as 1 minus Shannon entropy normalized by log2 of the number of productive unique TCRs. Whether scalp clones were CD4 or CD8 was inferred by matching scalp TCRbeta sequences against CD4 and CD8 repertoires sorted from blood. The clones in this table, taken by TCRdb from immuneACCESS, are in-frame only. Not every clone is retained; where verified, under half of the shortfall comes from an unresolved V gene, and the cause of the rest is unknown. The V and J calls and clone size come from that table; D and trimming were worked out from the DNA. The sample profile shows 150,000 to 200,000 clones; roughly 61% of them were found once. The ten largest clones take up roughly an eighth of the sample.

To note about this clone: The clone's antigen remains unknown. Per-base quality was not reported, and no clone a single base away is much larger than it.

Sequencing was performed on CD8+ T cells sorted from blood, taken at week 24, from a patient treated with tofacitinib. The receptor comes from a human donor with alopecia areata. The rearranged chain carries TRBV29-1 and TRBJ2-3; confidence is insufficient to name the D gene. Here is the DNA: TGCAGCGTTCGTATAACAGATACGCAGTATTTT. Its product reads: CSVRITDTQYF.